What follows are 20 T cell receptor beta chains derived from one specimen sequenced in a study of molecular identifiers for immune sequencing clone quantification. TCRdb reprocessed the PCR reads with MiXCR, giving one entry per CDR3 protein. This table has under 800,000 distinct CDR3 sequences, 25% appearing once. The sample was naive CD8+ T cells from blood, with Jurkat cell RNA spiked in. Subset denoted: FACS-sorted CD8+CD4-CCR7+CD45RA+ naive T cells. These receptors were taken from a human donor in good health. Some libraries in this study had Jurkat cell RNA spiked in.

This clonotype was observed a handful of times. The chain has TRBV28 and TRBJ2-7; 13 nucleotides line up with TRBD2. Unmatched junction bases numbered 8, after V lost 2 bases and J lost 7 bases. CDR1 is MDHEN, CDR2 SYDVKM, per germline. The CDR3 covers 16 residues. The CDR3 DNA follows: TGTGCCAGCAGTTTAAGGTGGACTAGCGGGAGTGGGGAGCAGTACTTC. Amino acids: CASSLRWTSGSGEQYF.

The chain's CDR3 is CASSQDPPPSGVADTQYF. CDR3 bases: TGTGCCAGCAGCCAAGATCCCCCCCCCAGCGGGGTAGCAGATACGCAGTATTTT. The rearrangement uses TRBV3-1 and TRBJ2-3, with 7 bases aligning to TRBD2. The length of the CDR3 is 18 residues. Germline V gives CDR1 LGHDT, CDR2 YNNKEL (reference sequence). V was pared by 0 bases and J by 4 bases, with 13 bases of the junction left unmatched.

This clonotype was seen once. It is likely a read error, because the conserved phenylalanine at the end of the CDR3 is missing. The chain is built from TRBV9 and TRBJ1-1; 8 bases line up with TRBD1. The germline gives CDR1 SGDLS, CDR2 YYNGEE. The CDR3 is made up of 15 amino acids. CDR3: CANSVTGAIAAEAFS. CDR3 in DNA: TGTGCCAACAGCGTGACAGGGGCAATAGCGGCTGAAGCTTTCTCT.

This clonotype was recorded at least ten times. The chain joins TRBV5-1 to TRBJ2-3, with 8 positions matching TRBD2. V was clipped by 2 bases and J by 4 bases; unmatched bases: 9. This CDR3 is 16 amino acids long. Germline loops: CDR1 SGHRS, CDR2 YFSETQ. CDR3 coding DNA: TGCGCCAGCAGCTTCGTCGGGGGGGCGGTATCAGATACGCAGTATTTT. This codes for CASSFVGGAVSDTQYF.

Note on this clonotype: One base away lies a much larger clone, so this may be a sequencing read error. J is TRBJ1-4 and V is TRBV3-1, with 7 nucleotides matching TRBD1. Germline values: CDR1 LGHDT, CDR2 YNNKEL (reference sequence). The V segment lost 8 bases and the J segment 10 bases; nucleotides outside the gene matches: 13. The CDR3 runs to 14 residues. The CDR3 sequence: CASSQGLKDVKLFF. In DNA form, the CDR3 reads TGTGCCAGCTCACAGGGGTTAAAGGATGTAAAACTGTTTTTT.

This clonotype was counted between two and nine times. A much larger clone lies one base from this, so it may be a read error. V gene TRBV24-1 combines with J gene TRBJ2-2; 8 nucleotides align to TRBD1. The CDR3 covers 13 residues. CDR1 KGHDR and CDR2 SFDVKD come from the germline V gene. Trimming removed 7 bases from V and 6 bases from J; junction bases left unmatched: 3. The CDR3 DNA is TGTGCCACCAGACAGGGGGACGCCGGGGAGCTGTTTTTT. It specifies CATRQGDAGELFF.

This clonotype was seen at least ten times. The V gene is TRBV6-6, the J gene TRBJ1-1; a weak D match, TRBD1 (5 bases). Per the germline V gene, CDR1 is MNHNY and CDR2 is SVGAGI (reference sequence). This CDR3 spans 15 amino acids. V was pared by 5 bases and J by 11 bases, with 24 bases between. The CDR3 is CASSVGVSNQGLAFF. The CDR3 DNA reads TGTGCCAGCAGTGTTGGGGTATCCAATCAGGGTCTGGCTTTCTTT.

Regarding this clonotype: A much larger clone sits a single nucleotide away, making a read error possible. This sequence joins TRBV7-9 and TRBJ2-7; D is tentatively TRBD1 or TRBD2 (5 bases each). Germline V gene data show CDR1 as SEHNR and CDR2 as FQNEAQ (reference sequence). The CDR3 is made up of 14 amino acids. Between the trimmed V and J ends, which lost 5 bases and 5 bases, there was a span of 16 bases. CDR3 in amino acids: CASSPRDADHEQYF. The CDR3, as DNA: TGTGCCAGCAGCCCCCGGGACGCCGACCACGAGCAGTACTTC.

Worth noting for this clonotype: The junction shows a germline mismatch at one end, possibly a read error. This sequence joins TRBV4-1 and TRBJ2-2, with D possibly TRBD1 on 6 matching bases. This CDR3 spans 16 amino acids. The germline gives CDR1 MGHRA, CDR2 YSYEKL. The CDR3 sequence is CAGSQVVGADAGELFF. The CDR3 DNA reads as TGCGCCGGCAGCCAAGTTGTGGGGGCGGACGCCGGGGAGCTGTTTTTT.

V is TRBV27 and J is TRBJ2-3; 13 bases are a match to TRBD2. The CDR3 is 17 residues long. Germline V gene lookup returns CDR1 MNHEY and CDR2 SMNVEV (reference sequence). V shed 5 bases, J shed 3 bases, and the junction held 8 bases outside the gene matches. CDR3 DNA: TGTGCCAGCAGTAAACTAGCGGGAGGGCCTCTGACAGATACGCAGTATTTT. This gives the protein CASSKLAGGPLTDTQYF.

Points on this clonotype: Given a much more abundant clone one base away, this may be a read error. The missing conserved phenylalanine or tryptophan at the end of this CDR3 makes a read error likely. V usage is TRBV5-1 and J usage is TRBJ1-6; D gene ambiguous. The CDR3 is 16 amino acids. Trimming pared 0 bases from V and 4 bases from J, leaving 11 bases between. Germline CDR1 is SGHRS and CDR2 is YFSETQ. The CDR3 region is CASSLDNLGYNSPLHS. As DNA, the CDR3 is TGCGCCAGCAGCTTGGATAACCTAGGATATAATTCACCCCTCCACTCT.

About this clonotype: Since the CDR3 does not end with the conserved phenylalanine or tryptophan, this likely comes from a read error. The rearrangement links TRBV7-6 to TRBJ2-7, with a possible D match to TRBD2 (5 bases). This CDR3 region has 13 residues. V lost 6 bases, J lost 0 bases, and 9 bases lay in between. Germline V CDR1 and CDR2: SGHVS, FNYEAQ. The CDR3 region is CASSSAASYEQYS. Here the CDR3 DNA reads TGTGCCAGCAGTAGCGCAGCCTCCTACGAGCAGTACTCC.

This clonotype has a count of ten or more. The rearrangement uses TRBV7-9 and TRBJ1-5; possibly TRBD1 for D (5 bases). Per the germline V gene, CDR1 is SEHNR and CDR2 is FQNEAQ (reference sequence). Trimming removed 1 base from V and 5 bases from J, with 9 bases in between. The CDR3 runs 14 residues. CDR3 sequence reads: CASSLGGGDQPQHF. The CDR3 DNA reads as TGTGCCAGCAGCTTAGGGGGAGGGGATCAGCCCCAGCATTTT. The complete variable domain, with remaining parts taken from reference TRBV7-9 and TRBJ1-5, reads DTGVSQNPRHKITKRGQNVTFRCDPISEHNRLYWYRQTLGQGPEFLTYFQNEAQLEKSRLLSDRFSAERPKGSFSTLEIQRTEQGDSAMYLCASSLGGGDQPQHFGDGTRLSIL.

J is TRBJ1-5 and V is TRBV2; D might be TRBD1 (5 bases). Germline V gives CDR1 SNHLY, CDR2 FYNNEI. The germline V and J ends were trimmed by 1 base and 9 bases, with 16 bases remaining between them. CDR3 size: 15 residues. The CDR3 region is CASSEGQTIPGPQHF. The CDR3 nucleotides read TGTGCCAGCAGTGAAGGACAGACTATCCCGGGGCCCCAGCATTTT.

The table lists this clonotype with a few counts. This chain connects TRBV19 to TRBJ2-7, with no clear D. V was clipped by 6 bases and J by 0 bases, with 9 bases between them. Germline CDR1 and CDR2: LNHDA and SQIVND (reference sequence). This CDR3 spans 13 amino acids. CDR3 in DNA: TGTGCCAGTAGCTGGGCCACCTCCTACGAGCAGTACTTC. It translates to CASSWATSYEQYF.

With regard to this clonotype: A much bigger clone sits one base away, suggesting this may be a read error. V gene TRBV20-1 combines with J gene TRBJ2-2; TRBD2 aligns across 7 bases. This CDR3 is 15 amino acids long. With 5 bases clipped from V and 1 base from J, the junction kept 7 bases outside the gene matches. Per the germline V gene, CDR1 is DFQATT and CDR2 is SNEGSKA (reference sequence). CDR3 amino acids: CSAPSGMVNTGELFF. For the CDR3, the DNA is TGCAGTGCTCCAAGCGGGATGGTGAACACCGGGGAGCTGTTTTTT.

This clonotype appeared many times. The chain uses TRBV20-1 and TRBJ1-1; 9 nucleotides match TRBD1. V lost 0 bases and J lost 7; bases outside the gene matches: 6. Germline-derived CDR1 and CDR2 are DFQATT and SNEGSKA (reference sequence). The CDR3 is 14 residues long. Here the CDR3 reads CSARETGGVIEAFF. The CDR3 DNA reads TGCAGTGCTAGAGAAACAGGGGGCGTAATTGAAGCTTTCTTT.

Turning to this clonotype: At one end, the junction sequence differs from germline, possibly due to a read error. The rearrangement links TRBV12-3 or TRBV12-4 to TRBJ2-7; no clear D gene. The CDR3 covers 12 residues. The CDR3 region has the DNA TGTGCCAGCACCGGCGGCAGCTACGAGCAGCACTTC. Translation gives CASTGGSYEQHF.

This clonotype has ten or more counts. This chain uses TRBV7-9 with TRBJ2-2; D unresolved. V was cut by 8 bases and J by 3 bases, with 7 bases left in between. From germline, CDR1 is SEHNR and CDR2 FQNEAQ (reference sequence). The CDR3 loop spans 12 amino acids. The CDR3: CASLGDTGELFF. The CDR3 nucleotides are TGTGCCAGCCTGGGCGACACCGGGGAGCTGTTTTTT.

This clonotype has more than one count but fewer than ten. The chain joins TRBV7-9 to TRBJ1-1; a possible D gene is TRBD1 (5 bases). V lost 8 bases, J lost 0 bases, and 19 bases lay in between. The CDR3 length is 16 residues. Germline V lookup: CDR1 SEHNR, CDR2 FQNEAQ (reference sequence). CDR3 DNA sequence: TGTGCCAGCGGCCGTTGGGACGTTTATATGAACACTGAAGCTTTCTTT. Translating gives CASGRWDVYMNTEAFF.